The present T cell receptor (beta chain) was sequenced within a study of glioma-infiltrating T cells. Using RNA template, CDR3s of TCR alpha and beta were amplified with iRepertoire arm-PCR. TCRdb re-analysed the multiplex PCR reads in MiXCR, keeping a single row per CDR3 protein. The table lists approximately 90,000 distinct CDR3 sequences, less than 30% of them singletons. V shed 4 bases and J 4 bases; nucleotides not matched to a gene: 7. The CDR3 is 17 amino acids. Looked up from germline, CDR1 is LGHNA and CDR2 is YNFKEQ. The sequenced sample consisted of glioma tissue, nonneoplastic brain tissue, or PBMCs (not recorded which). The TCR was taken from a human donor with low-grade glioma or glioblastoma, undergoing nonglioma brain surgery, or in good health (not recorded which). The rearrangement joins TRBV4-2 to TRBJ2-3, with 14 bases aligning to TRBD2. The CDR3 loop is CASSLTSGRAGADTQYF. Written as DNA, the CDR3 is TGTGCCAGCAGCCTGACTAGCGGGAGGGCCGGCGCAGATACGCAGTATTTT.